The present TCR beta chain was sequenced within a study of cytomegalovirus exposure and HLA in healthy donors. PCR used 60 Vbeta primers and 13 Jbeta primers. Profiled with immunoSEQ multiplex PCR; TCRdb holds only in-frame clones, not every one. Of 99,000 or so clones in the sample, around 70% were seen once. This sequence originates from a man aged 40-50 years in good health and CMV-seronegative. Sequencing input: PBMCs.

CDR3 nucleotides: TGTGCCAGCAGTGAACGGGGACAGGGGGCCGCAGATACGCAGTATTTT. Protein: CASSERGQGAADTQYF. The chain employs TRBV6-4 and TRBJ2-3, with 12 bases that match TRBD1. The germline CDR1 and CDR2 sequences are MRHNA and SNTAGT. The CDR3 covers 16 residues. V shed 3 bases and J 4 bases; nucleotides not matched to a gene: 5.